The clone carrying this T cell receptor beta chain showed up just a few times. Its target is not known. The record originates from a study of blood T cells in healthy people across ages. Study-wide context: Per every two T cells, about one barcoded beta molecule was captured by template switching. Study results and caveats: A greater number of naive CD4+ cells and higher diversity distinguished long-lived donors from aged donors. Estimated diversity across one million T cells was deemed an underestimate.

A sample-barcoded 5' primer and a J-beta primer mix were used in a second PCR of roughly 6 to 11 cycles. With 12 random nucleotides, a template-switch adaptor tagged each individual cDNA molecule. TCRdb re-analysed the 5' RACE reads in MiXCR, keeping a single row per CDR3 protein. In the table there are under 800,000 distinct CDR3 sequences, 20% to 25% of which are singletons. From germline, CDR1 is MNHEY and CDR2 SVGAGI. Deletions cut 8 bases from V and 4 bases from J, with 14 bases between. The CDR3 loop spans 14 amino acids. The chain links TRBV6-5 to TRBJ2-2; a possible D gene is TRBD1 (5 bases). Sequenced material: blood. The receptor's source is a man aged 65 to 79 in good health. The CDR3 loop reads CASQGGRPTGELFF. For the CDR3, the DNA is TGTGCCAGCCAGGGTGGCCGGCCCACCGGGGAGCTGTTTTTT.